This TCR beta chain was observed in a study of blood T cell repertoires in COVID-19. CDR3 size: 14 residues. Germline V gene sequence: CDR1 SGHAT, CDR2 FQNNGV. V shed 7 bases and J shed 4 bases, with 16 bases lying between them. The data were produced by immunoSEQ multiplex PCR, yet TCRdb's version contains in-frame clones alone and is incomplete. The sample consists of 200,000 to 300,000 clones, approximately 90% of them appearing once. The specimen was PBMCs or T cells enriched from blood (not recorded which). The chain has TRBV11-2 and TRBJ1-2, with D tentatively TRBD1 (6 bases). The sequence came from a woman between 25 and 40 years old with acute COVID-19. In nucleotides, the CDR3 is TGTGCCAGCACCCCCCTCACAGGGTCCTATGGCTACACCTTC. It translates to CASTPLTGSYGYTF.